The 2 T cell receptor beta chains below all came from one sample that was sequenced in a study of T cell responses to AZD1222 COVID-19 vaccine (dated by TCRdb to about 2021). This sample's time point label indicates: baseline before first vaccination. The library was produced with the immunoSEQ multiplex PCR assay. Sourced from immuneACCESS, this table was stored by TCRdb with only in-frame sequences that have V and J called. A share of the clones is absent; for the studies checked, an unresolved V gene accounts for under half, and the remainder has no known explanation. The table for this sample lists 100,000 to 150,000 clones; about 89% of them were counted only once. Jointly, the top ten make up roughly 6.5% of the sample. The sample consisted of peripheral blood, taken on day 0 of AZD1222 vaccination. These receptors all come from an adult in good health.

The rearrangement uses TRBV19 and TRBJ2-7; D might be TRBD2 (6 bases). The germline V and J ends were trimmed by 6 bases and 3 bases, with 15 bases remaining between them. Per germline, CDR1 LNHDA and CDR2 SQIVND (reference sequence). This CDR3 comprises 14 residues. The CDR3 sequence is CASRVGGAHYEQYF. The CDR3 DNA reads TGTGCCAGTAGGGTCGGGGGTGCACACTACGAGCAGTACTTC.

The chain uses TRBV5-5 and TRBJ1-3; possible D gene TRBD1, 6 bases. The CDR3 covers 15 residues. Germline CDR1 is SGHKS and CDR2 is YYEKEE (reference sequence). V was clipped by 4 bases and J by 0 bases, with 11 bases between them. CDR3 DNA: TGTGCCAGCAGCGTGGACAGCCACTCTGGAAACACCATATATTTT. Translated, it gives CASSVDSHSGNTIYF.